A selection of T cell receptor beta chains follows, all from one sample in a study of T cells in Graves' hyperthyroidism and ophthalmopathy. MiXCR, run by TCRdb on the multiplex PCR reads, gives a single entry per CDR3 protein. The table records about 410,000 distinct CDR3 sequences, over 12% of them present only once. The sample was blood. These receptors came from a man between 18 and 29 years old with Graves' ophthalmopathy. Each CDR3 is given with its conserved first and last residue. Part of the rows lack a size; the others show once, few, many or a class for expanded clones.

>TRBJ1-2|TRBV9|14|many
CASSSGPGYDGYTF
>TRBJ2-1|TRBV5-1|15|many
CASTRWLADPNEQFF
>TRBJ1-5|TRBV5-1|16|many
CASSHKRNSSNQPQHF
>TRBJ1-2|TRBV30|11|many
CAWNVYYGYTF
>TRBJ2-7|TRBV12-3/TRBV12-4|14|many
CASSPGTGWYEQYF
>TRBJ2-7|TRBV20-1|15|many
CSARDSSRGPYEQYF
>TRBJ2-7|TRBV7-8|18|many
CASSSLLDLTSGRYEQYF
>TRBJ2-1|TRBV7-9|19|many
CASSLGLAGGGATYNEQFF
>TRBJ1-3|TRBV30|11|few
CAWSPGNTIYF
>TRBJ1-1|TRBV6-5|13|few
CASSYQANTEAFF
>TRBJ2-1|TRBV12-3/TRBV12-4|15|many
CASSLVLAGGYEQFF
>TRBJ1-2|TRBV19|13|NA
CASSPKANYGYTF
>TRBJ1-1|TRBV10-3|12|many
CAISESTGDAFF
>TRBJ1-4|TRBV7-9|14|many
CASSSDRGGEKLFF
>TRBJ2-7|TRBV19|11|NA
CASKGTYEQYF
>TRBJ2-3|TRBV6-5|11|NA
CASSYFDTQYF
>TRBJ2-7|TRBV20-1|13|many
CSARDRGPYEQYF
>TRBJ2-7|TRBV11-2|15|many
CASSFYGLGSYEQYF
>TRBJ1-2|TRBV5-6|14|many
CASSLRDRSYGYTF
>TRBJ2-2|TRBV12-3/TRBV12-4|16|NA
CASSSSRAGVTGELFF
>TRBJ2-2|TRBV20-1|18|many
CSASGLAGPNANTGELFF
>TRBJ1-1|TRBV12-3/TRBV12-4|14|many
CASIMTGVNTEAFF
>TRBJ1-1|TRBV10-1|15|many
CASSEGRGQNTEAFF
>TRBJ2-5|TRBV6-1|13|few
CASRTSLQETQYF
>TRBJ1-2|TRBV5-1|14|NA
CASSLVQADYGYTF
>TRBJ2-3|TRBV30|15|many
CAWSVGLGRSDTQYF
>TRBJ2-2|TRBV28|16|many
CASSLAGGLVTGELFF
>TRBJ1-4|TRBV4-2|15|NA
CTSSPPDREREKLFF
>TRBJ1-2|TRBV28|17|many
CASSTTGLPGANYGYTF
>TRBJ1-2|TRBV24-1|16|few
CATSGRGQPFNYGYTF
>TRBJ2-2|TRBV20-1|13|many
CSANEDDGGELFF
>TRBJ2-7|TRBV12-3/TRBV12-4|14|few
CASSRTGGRYEQYF
>TRBJ1-1|TRBV5-1|14|many
CASSNRGEGSEAFF
>TRBJ2-3|TRBV5-6|14|many
CASSGQGDPDTQYF
>TRBJ2-1|TRBV11-2|17|many
CASSLDAGGISYNEQFF
>TRBJ2-7|TRBV20-1|13|many
CSARRTGQYEQYF
>TRBJ2-5|TRBV20-1|14|many
CSASRQGAGETQYF
>TRBJ1-6|TRBV6-1|14|many
CASSARDLNSPLHF
>TRBJ1-2|TRBV15|14|many
CATSKEDRPHGYTF
>TRBJ2-7|TRBV4-1|13|NA
CASSQAAGYEQYF
>TRBJ2-3|TRBV20-1|15|many
CSAAPFAGGTDTQYF
>TRBJ2-7|TRBV30|13|NA
CAGRDSDYDEQYF